This T cell receptor beta chain was observed in a study of T cells in Graves' hyperthyroidism and ophthalmopathy. Overall study results and limits: Ophthalmopathy, which appeared later, was predicted by the model a median about 5.9 months before onset.

Template material for amplifying TCR beta CDR3 regions consisted of RNA transcripts. HTBI primers were employed in a first-round RT-PCR of the TCR CDR3. TCRdb reanalysed the multiplex PCR reads using MiXCR and keeps one entry per CDR3 protein. The sample has approximately 510,000 distinct CDR3 sequences; less than 25% are singletons. This clonotype was observed at least ten times. Its antigen remains unidentified. Among the patients, aged 18 to 65, hyperthyroidism was newly diagnosed and had lasted under 2 months. Sequencing used blood. The clonotype originates from a man between 18 and 29 years old with Graves' hyperthyroidism.

The CDR3, as DNA: TGCAGTGCTAGGGGTGGGAGGACATTCGCCTACGAGCAGTACTTC. Protein product: CSARGGRTFAYEQYF. The chain couples TRBV20-1 to TRBJ2-7, with a weak D call TRBD2 (6 bases). The V gene lost 3 bases and the J gene lost 2 bases, with 17 bases spanning the gap. The CDR3 is 15 amino acids. CDR1 and CDR2 (germline): DFQATT, SNEGSKA (reference sequence).